These 4 T cell receptor beta chains were all obtained from the same sample, sequenced in a study of post-analysis software for immune sequencing data. Regarding the study as a whole: With TRBV5-6, TRBV5-1 and TRBV20-1 included, several TRBV segments were more frequent in patients than in controls.

The library was made from cDNA and included unique molecular identifiers. Each CDR3 protein gets one entry after TCRdb re-called the PCR reads with MiXCR. The data show about half a million distinct CDR3 sequences, 34% seen once. Their recognized antigens are unknown. The specimen sequenced was blood. Receptors originate from a girl between 2 and 17 years old with multiple sclerosis.

A note on this clonotype: Possible read error: a much larger clone is one base away. The chain recombines TRBV11-2 with TRBJ2-5, with 12 bases fitting TRBD2. The closer fit of TRBJ2-7 to the DNA end suggests the J call may be wrong. The germline V gene has CDR1 SGHAT and CDR2 FQNNGV. CDR3 size: 15 residues. CDR3 in amino acids: CASSSGLAGLYEQYF. CDR3 DNA: TGTGCCAGCAGCTCCGGACTAGCGGGGCTCTACGAGCAGTACTTC.

The chain joins TRBV12-3 or TRBV12-4 to TRBJ2-5, with TRBD1 as a possible D gene (5 bases). Trimming pared 2 bases from V and 5 bases from J, leaving 15 bases between. The CDR3 is 15 amino acids. CDR3 loop: CASSLLRTPWETQYF. DNA of the CDR3: TGTGCCAGCAGTTTATTGCGGACACCCTGGGAGACCCAGTACTTC.

There are many counts of this clonotype. This sequence joins TRBV4-1 and TRBJ2-5; TRBD1 matches at 8 bases. This CDR3 is built from 14 residues. Germline loops: CDR1 MGHRA, CDR2 YSYEKL. V lost 6 bases to trimming and J lost 1 base; unmatched junction nucleotides: 4. This chain's CDR3 is CASSDRGAQETQYF. The CDR3 nucleotides read TGCGCCAGCAGTGACAGGGGTGCCCAAGAGACCCAGTACTTC.

This clonotype was found once. The chain carries TRBV12-3 or TRBV12-4 and TRBJ2-5, with TRBD2 matching over 7 bases. The DNA matches TRBJ2-7 better at its end, which makes the J call doubtful. The CDR3 runs to 14 residues. In DNA form, the CDR3 reads TGTGCCAGCACCCTGAGCGGGGAGAGGGGCGAGCAGTACTTC. Translating it yields CASTLSGERGEQYF.